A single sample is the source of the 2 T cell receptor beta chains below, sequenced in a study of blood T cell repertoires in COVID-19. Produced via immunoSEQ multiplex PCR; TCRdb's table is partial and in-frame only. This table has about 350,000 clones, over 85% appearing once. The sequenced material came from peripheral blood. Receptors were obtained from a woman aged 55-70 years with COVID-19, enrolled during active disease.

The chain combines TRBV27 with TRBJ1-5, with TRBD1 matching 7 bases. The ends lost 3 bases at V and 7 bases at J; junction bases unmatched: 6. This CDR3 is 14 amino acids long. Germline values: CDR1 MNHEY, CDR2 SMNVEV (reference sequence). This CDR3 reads CASSFDRVGQPQHF. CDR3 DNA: TGTGCCAGCAGTTTTGACAGGGTAGGACAGCCCCAGCATTTT.

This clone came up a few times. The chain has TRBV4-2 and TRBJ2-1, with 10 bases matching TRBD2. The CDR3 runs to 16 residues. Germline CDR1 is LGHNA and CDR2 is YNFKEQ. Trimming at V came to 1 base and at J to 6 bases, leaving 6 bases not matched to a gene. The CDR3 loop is CASSQASGGAGNEQFF. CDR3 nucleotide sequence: TGTGCCAGCAGCCAAGCCAGCGGGGGGGCGGGCAATGAGCAGTTCTTC.